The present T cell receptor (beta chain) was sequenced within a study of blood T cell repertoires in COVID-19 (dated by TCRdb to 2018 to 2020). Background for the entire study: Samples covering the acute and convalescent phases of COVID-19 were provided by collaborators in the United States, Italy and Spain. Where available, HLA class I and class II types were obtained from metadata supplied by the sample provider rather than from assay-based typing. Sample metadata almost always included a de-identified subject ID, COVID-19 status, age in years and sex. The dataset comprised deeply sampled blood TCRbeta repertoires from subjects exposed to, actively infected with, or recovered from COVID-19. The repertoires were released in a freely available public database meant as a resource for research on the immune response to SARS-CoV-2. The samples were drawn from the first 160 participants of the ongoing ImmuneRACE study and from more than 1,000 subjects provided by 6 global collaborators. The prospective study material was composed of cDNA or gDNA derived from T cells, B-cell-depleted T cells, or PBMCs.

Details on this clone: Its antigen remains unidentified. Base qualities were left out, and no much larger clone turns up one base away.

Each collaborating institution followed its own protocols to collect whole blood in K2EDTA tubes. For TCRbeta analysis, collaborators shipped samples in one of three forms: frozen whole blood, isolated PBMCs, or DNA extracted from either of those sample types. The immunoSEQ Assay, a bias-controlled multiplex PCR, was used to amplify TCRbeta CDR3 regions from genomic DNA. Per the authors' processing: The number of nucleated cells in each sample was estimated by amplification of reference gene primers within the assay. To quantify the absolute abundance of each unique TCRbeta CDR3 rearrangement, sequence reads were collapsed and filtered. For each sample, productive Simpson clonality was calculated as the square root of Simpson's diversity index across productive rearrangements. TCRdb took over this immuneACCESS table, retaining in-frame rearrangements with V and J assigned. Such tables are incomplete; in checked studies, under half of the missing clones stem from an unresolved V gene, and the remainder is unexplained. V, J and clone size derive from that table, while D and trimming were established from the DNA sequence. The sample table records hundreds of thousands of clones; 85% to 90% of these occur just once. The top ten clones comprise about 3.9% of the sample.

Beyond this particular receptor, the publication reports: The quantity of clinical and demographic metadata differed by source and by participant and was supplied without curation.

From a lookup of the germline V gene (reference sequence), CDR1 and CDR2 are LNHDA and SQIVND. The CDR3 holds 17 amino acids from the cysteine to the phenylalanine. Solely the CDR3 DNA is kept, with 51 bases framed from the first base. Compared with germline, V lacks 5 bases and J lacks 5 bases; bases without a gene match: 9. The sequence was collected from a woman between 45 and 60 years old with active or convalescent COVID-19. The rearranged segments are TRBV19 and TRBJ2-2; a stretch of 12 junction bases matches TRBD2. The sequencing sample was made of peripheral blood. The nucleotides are TGTGCCAGTAGTTCCCGACTAGCGGGGGAGGAGACCGGGGAGCTGTTTTTT. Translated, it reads CASSSRLAGEETGELFF.